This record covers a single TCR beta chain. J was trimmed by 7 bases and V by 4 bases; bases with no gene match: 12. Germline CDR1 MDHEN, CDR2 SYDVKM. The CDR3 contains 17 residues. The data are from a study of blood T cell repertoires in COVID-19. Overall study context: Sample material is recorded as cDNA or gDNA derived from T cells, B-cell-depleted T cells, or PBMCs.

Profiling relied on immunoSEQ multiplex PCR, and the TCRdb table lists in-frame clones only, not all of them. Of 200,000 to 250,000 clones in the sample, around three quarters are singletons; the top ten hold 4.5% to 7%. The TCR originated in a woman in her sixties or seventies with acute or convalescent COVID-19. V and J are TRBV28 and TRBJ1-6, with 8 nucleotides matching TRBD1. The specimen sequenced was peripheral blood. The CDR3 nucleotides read TGTGCCAGCAGTTCTTGGACAGGGCGGGGGAAAAATTCACCCCTCCACTTT. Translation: CASSSWTGRGKNSPLHF.